Presented here are 17 T cell receptor beta chains from one specimen sequenced in a study of T cell responses to AZD1222 COVID-19 vaccine. TCRdb keeps only in-frame clones here, not all; method: immunoSEQ multiplex PCR. The sample contains roughly 97,000 clones, about 89% of which appear only once. Sequenced here: peripheral blood, sampled on day 0 of AZD1222 vaccination. The receptors were sampled from an adult in good health.

This rearrangement joins TRBV3-1 (or the pseudogene TRBV3-2) to TRBJ1-6; D is ambiguous. Looked up from germline, CDR1 is LGHDT and CDR2 is YNNKEL (reference sequence). V lost 1 base, J lost 8 bases, and 12 bases lay in between. CDR3 length: 15 amino acids. CDR3 sequence (DNA): TGTGCCAGCAGCCAAGGGACCTCTGGGGATTCACCCCTCCACTTT. Translated: CASSQGTSGDSPLHF.

The genes are TRBV29-1 and TRBJ2-1; TRBD2 is a possible D gene (7 bases). Germline assignment: CDR1 SQVTM and CDR2 ANQGSEA. V was pared by 7 bases and J by 6 bases, with 22 bases between. The length of the CDR3 is 15 residues. DNA for the CDR3: TGCAGCGCGGGGGCCTGGACTAGAGACAGCAATGAGCAGTTCTTC. This sequence encodes CSAGAWTRDSNEQFF.

The J gene is TRBJ2-1, the V gene TRBV3-1 (or the pseudogene TRBV3-2); 11 bases are a match to TRBD2. The V gene's germline CDR1 is LGHDT and CDR2 YNNKEL (reference sequence). Trimming took 5 bases from V and 2 from J; bases not matched to a gene: 14. The CDR3 length is 19 residues. DNA of the CDR3: TGTGCCAGCAGCACCACCCTGGATATAGCGGGGGGGACCTACAATGAGCAGTTCTTC. Its protein is CASSTTLDIAGGTYNEQFF.

The J gene is TRBJ2-7, the V gene TRBV18; 8 bases line up with TRBD2. This CDR3 region has 17 residues. V lost 0 bases to trimming and J lost 4 bases; unmatched junction nucleotides: 11. Germline V gives CDR1 KGHSH, CDR2 LQKENI. CDR3 residues: CASSPPLGSGGFYEQYF. CDR3 nucleotide sequence: TGTGCCAGCTCACCACCGTTAGGAAGCGGGGGCTTTTACGAGCAGTACTTC.

This chain links TRBV7-2 with TRBJ2-1, with D possibly matching TRBD2 (6 bases). Deletions cut 3 bases from V and 7 bases from J, with 13 bases between. The CDR3 extends over 14 amino acids. The germline CDR1 and CDR2 sequences are SGHTA and FQGNSA. The DNA of the CDR3 is TGTGCCAGCAGCTTGGGGAGGACTGCGAATGAGCAGTTCTTC. This gives the protein CASSLGRTANEQFF. The whole variable domain, filled in from reference TRBV7-2 and TRBJ2-1, reads GAGVSQSPSNKVTEKGKDVELRCDPISGHTALYWYRQSLGQGLEFLIYFQGNSAPDKSGLPSDRFSAERTGGSVSTLTIQRTQQEDSAVYLCASSLGRTANEQFFGPGTRLTVL.

This clone was seen just once. This rearrangement joins TRBV5-1 to TRBJ2-6; either TRBD1 or TRBD2 may fit D (5 bases each). CDR3 length: 16 amino acids. Germline loops: CDR1 SGHRS, CDR2 YFSETQ. The V end lost 4 bases, the J end lost 2 bases, and 13 bases lay between the germline ends. Written as DNA, the CDR3 is TGCGCCAGCAGCCCCGGGACGAACCCTGGGGCCAACGTCCTGACTTTC. Translation gives CASSPGTNPGANVLTF.

The chain couples TRBV27 to TRBJ1-6; TRBD1 matches 9 bases. J lost 6 bases, V lost 5 bases, and 11 bases had no gene match. Germline CDR1 and CDR2: MNHEY and SMNVEV (reference sequence). The CDR3 contains 17 residues. The CDR3 DNA reads TGTGCCAGCAGTAGGGCAACAGGGGGCGATGTTAATTCACCCCTCCACTTT. Its protein product is CASSRATGGDVNSPLHF.

The chain has TRBV9 and TRBJ1-4; D may be TRBD1 (6 bases). This CDR3 spans 15 amino acids. V was pared by 0 bases and J by 8 bases, with 14 bases between. Per germline, CDR1 SGDLS and CDR2 YYNGEE. The CDR3 spells CASSVEGTQGEKLFF. CDR3 in DNA: TGTGCCAGCAGCGTAGAAGGGACCCAGGGGGAAAAACTGTTTTTT.

This chain uses TRBV5-4 with TRBJ1-2; tentative D call: TRBD1 (6 bases). Germline values: CDR1 SGHNT, CDR2 YYREEE (reference sequence). Trimming pared 4 bases from V and 1 base from J, leaving 17 bases between. This CDR3 has 16 residues. The CDR3 sequence is CASSLGTPSNNYGYTF. CDR3 DNA: TGTGCCAGCAGCCTAGGGACACCAAGTAATAACTATGGCTACACCTTC.

The V and J genes are TRBV3-1 (or the pseudogene TRBV3-2) and TRBJ2-7; D gene uncertain. The ends were cut back, 1 base at V and 3 bases at J, with 4 bases in the middle. The CDR3 has 12 amino acids. Germline V gives CDR1 LGHDT, CDR2 YNNKEL (reference sequence). The CDR3 region is CASSQAGYEQYF. CDR3 sequence (DNA): TGTGCCAGCAGCCAAGCGGGCTACGAGCAGTACTTC.

The chain couples TRBV6-6 to TRBJ1-1; 7 nucleotides line up with TRBD1. V trimming: 6 bases; J trimming: 0 bases; junction bases outside the gene matches: 1. Germline V gene lookup returns CDR1 MNHNY and CDR2 SVGAGI (reference sequence). CDR3 length equals 13 residues. CDR3 nucleotide sequence: TGTGCCAGCAGGGGACAGTTGAACACTGAAGCTTTCTTT. Protein sequence: CASRGQLNTEAFF.

This clone has just one count. The chain has TRBV11-2 and TRBJ2-1, with 9 bases fitting TRBD2. Germline values: CDR1 SGHAT, CDR2 FQNNGV. The CDR3 length is 14 residues. The V segment lost 5 bases and the J segment 13 bases; nucleotides outside the gene matches: 12. CDR3 loop: CASSAATAGGGQFF. Here the CDR3 DNA reads TGTGCCAGCAGCGCTGCAACGGCGGGAGGGGGCCAGTTCTTC.

V and J are TRBV5-5 and TRBJ2-2; D possibly uses TRBD1 or TRBD2 (5 bases each). Per the germline V gene, CDR1 is SGHKS and CDR2 is YYEKEE (reference sequence). V was pared by 2 bases and J by 4 bases, with 12 bases between. CDR3 size: 15 residues. The CDR3 DNA follows: TGTGCCAGCAGCTTATTGCAGGGACGCACCGGGGAGCTGTTTTTT. It yields the protein CASSLLQGRTGELFF.

The chain employs TRBV19 and TRBJ1-2, with D perhaps matching TRBD1 (5 bases). Germline CDR1 is LNHDA and CDR2 is SQIVND (reference sequence). V dropped 6 bases and J dropped 2 bases, with 10 bases sitting between them. There are 13 residues in the CDR3. In nucleotides, the CDR3 is TGTGCCAGTAGACCGGGGCAGAACTATGGCTACACCTTC. Its protein product is CASRPGQNYGYTF.

This clone appeared a single time. V gene TRBV28 combines with J gene TRBJ1-1; perhaps TRBD1 as D (5 bases). Germline V CDR1 and CDR2: MDHEN, SYDVKM. The CDR3 length is 15 residues. Trimming stripped 6 bases from V and 4 bases from J, with 18 bases between. DNA of the CDR3: TGTGCCAGCAGCCAACTTGGGACGGCGTTCACTGAAGCTTTCTTT. This encodes CASSQLGTAFTEAFF. Full variable domain (outside the CDR3, taken from reference TRBV28 and TRBJ1-1): DVKVTQSSRYLVKRTGEKVFLECVQDMDHENMFWYRQDPGLGLRLIYFSYDVKMKEKGDIPEGYSVSREKKERFSLILESASTNQTSMYLCASSQLGTAFTEAFFGQGTRLTVV.

The chain couples TRBV4-3 to TRBJ1-1; weak D call: TRBD1 (5 bases). The CDR3 runs to 18 residues. V was clipped by 4 bases and J by 9 bases, with 30 bases between them. Germline assignment: CDR1 LGHNA and CDR2 YSLEER. CDR3 residues: CASSLILGVGGIRLKAFF. In nucleotides, the CDR3 is TGCGCCAGCAGCCTAATCTTGGGGGTCGGTGGAATTAGGTTGAAAGCTTTCTTT.

The chain recombines TRBV3-1 (or the pseudogene TRBV3-2) with TRBJ2-2; D not resolved. V lost 10 bases and J 1 base, leaving 4 bases between the germline ends. Per the germline V gene, CDR1 is LGHDT and CDR2 is YNNKEL (reference sequence). The CDR3 covers 11 residues. The CDR3 bases are TGTGCCACCCGGAACACCGGGGAGCTGTTTTTT. Residues: CATRNTGELFF.